These 3 T cell receptor beta chains share one sample of origin, sequenced in a study of shared clonotypes between healthy human individuals. Clones were sequenced by immunoSEQ multiplex PCR, and TCRdb holds only the in-frame ones, with some missing. The table records under 2.5 million clones, 85% to 95% of them present only once. The sample comprised naive CD4+ T cells from PBMCs. The subset is: CD45RA+ positively selected. The receptors originated from a man in his late teens or twenties in good health. Some clones in this sample may be carry-over from other donors' samples.

The chain uses TRBV7-2 and TRBJ2-3, with 8 bases lining up with TRBD2. Germline assignment: CDR1 SGHTA and CDR2 FQGNSA. The junction had 9 bases not matched to a gene; V was cut back by 2 bases and J by 5 bases. This CDR3 spans 16 amino acids. CDR3 loop: CASSLLSGRTGDTQYF. The CDR3 coding sequence is TGTGCCAGCAGCTTACTCAGCGGGAGAACGGGAGATACGCAGTATTTT.

The genes are TRBV5-4 and TRBJ1-2, with D perhaps matching TRBD1 (6 bases). Trimming cost V 4 bases and J 6 bases, with 16 bases left between them. There are 14 residues in the CDR3. CDR1 is SGHNT and CDR2 is YYREEE in the germline V gene (reference sequence). The CDR3 sequence is CASSPQGQSDGYTF. DNA for the CDR3: TGTGCCAGCAGCCCCCAGGGGCAATCGGATGGCTACACCTTC.

The chain combines TRBV5-4 with TRBJ1-2; D is possibly TRBD1 (5 bases). The CDR3 runs 14 residues. Germline-derived CDR1 and CDR2 are SGHNT and YYREEE (reference sequence). Trimming took 3 bases from V and 3 from J, leaving 12 bases between them. CDR3 nucleotide sequence: TGTGCCAGCAGCTCACCGGCGGGGGACTATGGCTACACCTTC. This sequence encodes CASSSPAGDYGYTF.